This T cell receptor beta chain stems from a study of blood T cell repertoires in COVID-19. As for the study in general: Samples came from the United States, Italy and Spain, spanning acute and convalescent COVID-19.

Clinical history reported by participants formed the basis on which cohorts were assigned. Produced via immunoSEQ multiplex PCR; TCRdb's table is partial and in-frame only. This table holds a few hundred thousand clones, 80% to 90% found once. Germline CDR1 and CDR2: MNHEY and SVGAGI. The CDR3 contains 14 residues. V lost 8 bases and J 0 bases, leaving 13 bases between the germline ends. This receptor was obtained from a woman aged 18-29 years in a cohort exposed to, infected with or recovered from COVID-19 (not recorded which). The sequencing input was PBMCs or T cells enriched from blood (not recorded which). The chain recombines TRBV6-5 with TRBJ1-1; possibly TRBD1 for D (5 bases). This CDR3 reads CASGGGYMNTEAFF. Written as DNA, the CDR3 is TGTGCCAGCGGCGGGGGATACATGAACACTGAAGCTTTCTTT.